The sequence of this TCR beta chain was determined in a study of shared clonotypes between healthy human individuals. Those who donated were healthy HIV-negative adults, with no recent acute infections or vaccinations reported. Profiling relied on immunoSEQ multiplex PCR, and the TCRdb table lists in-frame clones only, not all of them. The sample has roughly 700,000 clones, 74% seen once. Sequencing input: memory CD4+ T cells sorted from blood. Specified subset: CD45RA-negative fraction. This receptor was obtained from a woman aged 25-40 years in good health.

DNA for the CDR3: TGTGCCATCAGTGAGTCACCCCTCGGGCTTGAAGCTTTCTTT. It yields the protein CAISESPLGLEAFF. The chain combines TRBV10-3 with TRBJ1-1, with D unclear. CDR1 and CDR2 (germline): ENHRY, SYGVKD. V dropped 0 bases and J dropped 7 bases, with 12 bases sitting between them. The CDR3 covers 14 residues.